This passage covers 15 T cell receptor beta chains from one sample sequenced in a study of T cells after yellow fever vaccination. One entry per CDR3 protein, called by TCRdb with MiXCR from the 5' RACE reads. Of 300,000 to 400,000 distinct CDR3 sequences listed, under 15% were seen once; the top ten hold 2.5% to 4%. The sequences come from CD4+ T cells sorted from PBMCs, collected 15 days after the yellow fever booster vaccination. The receptors originated from a man between 18 and 29 years old who received the YFV17D yellow fever vaccine.

This clonotype has only a few counts. The gene calls are TRBV6-5 and TRBJ2-7; the D is unclear. V lost 6 bases to trimming and J lost 6 bases, with 12 bases between them. Germline-derived CDR1 and CDR2 are MNHEY and SVGAGI. The CDR3 loop spans 12 amino acids. The CDR3 nucleotides are TGTGCCAGCAGCCTTGGGTCGGGCGAGCAGTACTTC. It is translated as CASSLGSGEQYF.

This clonotype was detected a few times. The chain's CDR3 is CASSFRGPKDQPQHF. In DNA form, the CDR3 reads TGTGCCAGCAGTTTTAGGGGACCGAAAGATCAGCCCCAGCATTTT. V and J are TRBV12-3 or TRBV12-4 and TRBJ1-5, with a tentative D call TRBD1 (5 bases). The CDR3 spans 15 residues. Between the trimmed V and J ends, which lost 3 bases and 5 bases, there was a span of 14 bases.

This clonotype has more than one count but fewer than ten. The chain joins TRBV29-1 to TRBJ2-1; 10 bases line up with TRBD1. The CDR3 has 13 residues. CDR1 is SQVTM, CDR2 ANQGSEA, per germline. Trimming at V came to 4 bases and at J to 3 bases, leaving 0 bases not matched to a gene. CDR3: CSVGDRGYNEQFF. The CDR3 coding sequence is TGCAGCGTTGGGGACAGGGGCTACAATGAGCAGTTCTTC.

The sample holds a few counts of this clonotype. The CDR3 nucleotides read TGTGCCAGCAGCGTGGCGGGTTCTGAAAACTATGGCTACACCTTC. Its protein is CASSVAGSENYGYTF. The rearrangement joins TRBV9 to TRBJ1-2; D gene ambiguous. Per the germline V gene, CDR1 is SGDLS and CDR2 is YYNGEE. The CDR3 has 15 residues. Trimming shortened V by 2 bases and J by 2 bases, and 13 bases separated the two germline ends. Looking up the rest from reference TRBV9 and TRBJ1-2 gives the full variable domain: DSGVTQTPKHLITATGQRVTLRCSPRSGDLSVYWYQQSLDQGLQFLIQYYNGEERAKGNILERFSAQQFPDLHSELNLSSLELGDSALYFCASSVAGSENYGYTFGSGTRLTVV.

CDR3 DNA: TGTGCCAGCAGGGTGCTTCCTCTAGGACACAACACTGAAGCTTTCTTT. This gives the protein CASRVLPLGHNTEAFF. The chain joins TRBV6-1 to TRBJ1-1, with D possibly being TRBD1 (5 bases). Germline lookup yields CDR1 MNHNS and CDR2 SASEGT. V lost 6 bases, J lost 2 bases, and 19 bases lay in between. The CDR3 is 16 residues long.

This clonotype was detected ten times or more. This chain connects TRBV7-9 to TRBJ1-1; TRBD1 is a possible D gene (6 bases). The CDR3 is 14 residues long. The germline V gene encodes CDR1 SEHNR and CDR2 FQNEAQ (reference sequence). Deletions cut 4 bases from V and 1 base from J, with 10 bases between. CDR3 DNA: TGTGCCAGCAGCTCCGAACAGGGGAACACTGAAGCTTTCTTT. This sequence encodes CASSSEQGNTEAFF. Full variable domain (missing parts from reference TRBV7-9 and TRBJ1-1): DTGVSQNPRHKITKRGQNVTFRCDPISEHNRLYWYRQTLGQGPEFLTYFQNEAQLEKSRLLSDRFSAERPKGSFSTLEIQRTEQGDSAMYLCASSSEQGNTEAFFGQGTRLTVV.

This clonotype was picked up many times. The V call is TRBV2, the J call TRBJ2-7; D not certain. V dropped 0 bases and J dropped 0 bases, with 3 bases sitting between them. Germline-derived CDR1 and CDR2 are SNHLY and FYNNEI. This CDR3 contains 13 residues. CDR3 DNA sequence: TGTGCCAGCAGTGAAGCGCACTCCTACGAGCAGTACTTC. Translating gives CASSEAHSYEQYF.

This clonotype was observed a handful of times. The gene calls are TRBV25-1 and TRBJ2-2; D uncertain. The CDR3 loop spans 15 amino acids. Germline CDR1 reads MGHDK; CDR2 reads SYGVNS. V lost 3 bases to trimming and J lost 2 bases, with 10 bases between them. The DNA of the CDR3 is TGTGCCAGCAGTGACTGGGTTGTAAACACCGGGGAGCTGTTTTTT. Translating gives CASSDWVVNTGELFF.

The table lists this clonotype with a few counts. The chain uses TRBV9 and TRBJ1-3; unclear D gene. Germline-derived CDR1 and CDR2 are SGDLS and YYNGEE. Trimming shortened V by 0 bases and J by 0 bases, and 13 bases separated the two germline ends. CDR3 size: 17 residues. CDR3 protein: CASSVEVTASSGNTIYF. For the CDR3, the DNA is TGTGCCAGCAGCGTAGAGGTCACAGCGAGCTCTGGAAACACCATATATTTT.

The rearrangement uses TRBV19 and TRBJ1-4, with D perhaps TRBD1 (6 bases). V lost 5 bases and J lost 0, with 10 bases in between. Germline lookup yields CDR1 LNHDA and CDR2 SQIVND (reference sequence). The CDR3 is made up of 15 amino acids. CDR3 protein: CASSSDSATNEKLFF. DNA for the CDR3: TGTGCCAGTAGTTCGGACAGTGCAACTAATGAAAAACTGTTTTTT.

This clonotype appeared many times. The chain joins TRBV7-2 to TRBJ2-1, with D perhaps given as TRBD1 or TRBD2 (6 bases each). CDR1 is SGHTA and CDR2 is FQGNSA in the germline V gene. This CDR3 has 14 amino acids. The V end was cut by 5 bases, the J end by 8 bases, with 16 bases between. CDR3 coding DNA: TGTGCCAGCAGCCCCCCGGGGGCGGGCTATGAGCAGTTCTTC. Amino acid sequence: CASSPPGAGYEQFF. Full variable domain (outside the CDR3, taken from reference TRBV7-2 and TRBJ2-1): GAGVSQSPSNKVTEKGKDVELRCDPISGHTALYWYRQSLGQGLEFLIYFQGNSAPDKSGLPSDRFSAERTGGSVSTLTIQRTQQEDSAVYLCASSPPGAGYEQFFGPGTRLTVL.

In its sample, this clonotype was seen a few times. The V gene is TRBV7-6, the J gene TRBJ1-6, with 7 bases lining up with TRBD1. This CDR3 spans 15 amino acids. Germline-derived CDR1 and CDR2 are SGHVS and FNYEAQ. V was pared by 2 bases and J by 7 bases, with 5 bases of the junction left unmatched. CDR3 coding DNA: TGTGCCAGCAGCTTACGGACAGGAGGCAATTCACCCCTCCACTTT. Its protein product is CASSLRTGGNSPLHF.

The chain employs TRBV18 and TRBJ2-7, with D perhaps matching TRBD2 (5 bases). The CDR3 contains 12 residues. The V gene lost 1 base and the J gene lost 12 bases, with 13 bases spanning the gap. Germline V gene sequence: CDR1 KGHSH, CDR2 LQKENI. Written as DNA, the CDR3 is TGTGCCAGCTCACCACGGAGCGGCGATCTGTACTTC. Translation gives CASSPRSGDLYF.

This clonotype was seen many times. The chain joins TRBV7-2 to TRBJ1-5, with D possibly being TRBD1 (5 bases). Germline CDR1 is SGHTA and CDR2 is FQGNSA. The CDR3 consists of 12 residues. The V gene lost 5 bases and the J gene lost 7 bases, with 9 bases spanning the gap. The DNA of the CDR3 is TGTGCCAGCAGCGAAAGGGGACAGCCCCAGCATTTT. Protein product: CASSERGQPQHF.

This clonotype showed up just a few times. V and J are TRBV7-2 and TRBJ2-1; D is possibly TRBD1 (6 bases). The CDR3 length is 15 residues. Per the germline V gene, CDR1 is SGHTA and CDR2 is FQGNSA. V lost 4 bases to trimming and J lost 0 bases, with 10 bases between them. The CDR3 DNA reads TGTGCCAGCAGCTGGGAGACAGGCTCCTACAATGAGCAGTTCTTC. Its translation is CASSWETGSYNEQFF. Looking up the rest from reference TRBV7-2 and TRBJ2-1 gives the full variable domain: GAGVSQSPSNKVTEKGKDVELRCDPISGHTALYWYRQSLGQGLEFLIYFQGNSAPDKSGLPSDRFSAERTGGSVSTLTIQRTQQEDSAVYLCASSWETGSYNEQFFGPGTRLTVL.